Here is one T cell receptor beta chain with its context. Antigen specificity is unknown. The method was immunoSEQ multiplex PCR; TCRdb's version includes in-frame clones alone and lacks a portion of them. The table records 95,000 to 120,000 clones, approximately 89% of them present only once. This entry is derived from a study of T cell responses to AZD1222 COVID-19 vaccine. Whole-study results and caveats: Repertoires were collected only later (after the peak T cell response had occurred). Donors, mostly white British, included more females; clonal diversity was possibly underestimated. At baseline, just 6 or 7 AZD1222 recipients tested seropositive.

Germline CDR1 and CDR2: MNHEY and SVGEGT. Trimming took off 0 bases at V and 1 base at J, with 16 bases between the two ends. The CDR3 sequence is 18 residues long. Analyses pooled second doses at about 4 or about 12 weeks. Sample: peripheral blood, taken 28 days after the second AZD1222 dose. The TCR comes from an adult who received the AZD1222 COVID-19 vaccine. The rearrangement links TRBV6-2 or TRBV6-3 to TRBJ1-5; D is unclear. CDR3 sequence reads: CASSYSGPYFESNQPQHF. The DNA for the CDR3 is TGTGCCAGCAGTTACTCAGGACCGTACTTCGAGAGCAATCAGCCCCAGCATTTT.